The clone carrying this T cell receptor (beta chain) came up once. Antigen unknown. These data come from a study of T cell responses to AZD1222 COVID-19 vaccine. In the study overall: Timing groups of about 4 and about 12 weeks for second doses were pooled. Findings and limits, study-wide: Donor demographics were predominantly white British with a female majority; clonal diversity may be underestimated. Regions left unmutated in variants are reportedly the target of nearly half of spike-specific TCRs.

V gave up 1 base and J gave up 2 bases, with 12 bases separating them. Germline lookup yields CDR1 SGHRS and CDR2 YFSETQ. The CDR3 contains 15 residues. Assay used: immunoSEQ multiplex PCR; TCRdb lists only in-frame clones, some missing. The sample lists roughly 100,000 clones, over 70% occurring once. The sequence was obtained from an adult in good health. The rearrangement links TRBV5-1 to TRBJ1-2; D gene unclear. The sample here was peripheral blood, taken on day 0 of AZD1222 vaccination. This chain's CDR3 is CASSLSVGRNYGYTF. As DNA, the CDR3 is TGCGCCAGCAGCTTGTCGGTAGGAAGAAACTATGGCTACACCTTC. The whole variable domain, remainder taken from reference TRBV5-1 and TRBJ1-2, is KAGVTQTPRYLIKTRGQQVTLSCSPISGHRSVSWYQQTPGQGLQFLFEYFSETQRNKGNFPGRFSGRQFSNSRSEMNVSTLELGDSALYLCASSLSVGRNYGYTFGSGTRLTVV.